This T cell receptor beta chain came from a study of cytomegalovirus exposure and HLA in healthy donors (dated by TCRdb to the late 2010s). General notes on the study: A later analysis indicated that the 120 validation repertoires were generated on the platform also employed for the roughly 650 repertoires of the first cohort. The study was designed to test whether signatures of past pathogen exposure could be identified by cataloging public T cell receptors. Along with the roughly 670-subject first cohort, a separate validation cohort of 120 different subjects was used. The study combined high-throughput TCR immunosequencing, statistical association of individual TCRs with disease status, and machine learning to predict cytomegalovirus infection status.

Receptors were amplified or captured by the immunoSEQ multiplex PCR assay. Under the source paper's analysis protocol: A statistical classification framework was built to diagnose cytomegalovirus status from the catalog of TCR beta chain sequences. In its TCRdb copy, this immuneACCESS table keeps in-frame sequences only and misses some clones. Where compared with another copy, unresolved V genes explain less than half of these, and the others have no known cause. The V and J calls and clone size were taken over from that table, and D and trimming were inferred from the DNA. The sample includes around 98,000 clones, with 70% to 90% observed a single time. The ten largest account for 3.9% of the sample. Donors formed part of the validation cohort, which comprised some 120 subjects and was distinct from the first cohort of under 800 subjects. From V the trimming removes 0 bases and from J it removes 6 bases, while the gene matches leave 0 bases of the junction unaccounted for. From the germline V gene, CDR1 is SGHAT and CDR2 is FQNNGV. From its cysteine to its phenylalanine, the CDR3 spans 13 amino acids. CDR3 DNA is the only sequence kept; it has 39 bases, read in frame from the first base.

A remark on this clone: This receptor's antigen is unknown. Per-base quality was not reported, and no clone a single base away is much larger than it.

Paper-wide results and their limitations: A later analysis lacked HLA typing for the validation cohort, so it scored co-occurrence in that cohort across all 120 repertoires. The study gave a list of about 150 TCR beta chains associated with cytomegalovirus. Subsequent analysis determined that TCRs grouped into clusters in the first cohort also showed a tendency toward co-occurrence across the 90 to 150 validation repertoires, and 90% to 95% of cluster scores exceeded 0. It was suggested by the authors that the approach could potentially be generalized to other disease states and immunological phenotypes. Most TCR sequences were seen in very few donors, while some public TCRs were found in many individuals. The classifier was reported to diagnose cytomegalovirus status with high specificity and sensitivity in both the original cohort and the validation cohort. A few of the identified cytomegalovirus-associated TCR beta chains were confirmed in vitro to be specific for cytomegalovirus antigens.

Input material: PBMCs. The TCR comes from a woman in her 30s in good health and CMV-seronegative. Recombination linked TRBV11-2 to TRBJ2-3, and 7 bases in between align with TRBD1. The bases read TGTGCCAGCAGCTTAGACAGGGGGGATACGCAGTATTTT. It translates as CASSLDRGDTQYF.